A single sample gave rise to the 2 T cell receptor beta chains below, sequenced in a study of T cell responses to AZD1222 COVID-19 vaccine. Profiled with immunoSEQ multiplex PCR; TCRdb holds only in-frame clones, not every one. The sample includes around 150,000 clones, roughly 92% of them seen just once. Sequenced material: peripheral blood, taken on day 0 of AZD1222 vaccination. The receptors derive from an adult in good health.

This chain connects TRBV11-2 to TRBJ2-7; D gene ambiguous. The germline gives CDR1 SGHAT, CDR2 FQNNGV. CDR3 length: 15 residues. V lost 0 bases to trimming and J lost 2 bases, with 11 bases between them. CDR3 sequence reads: CASSLDRIVPYEQYF. CDR3 DNA sequence: TGTGCCAGCAGCTTAGATCGCATAGTCCCCTACGAGCAGTACTTC.

This clone was seen a single time. CDR3 sequence reads: CASSFIDGRELDGYTF. The CDR3 nucleotides read TGTGCCAGCAGCTTTATTGACGGCAGGGAATTGGATGGCTACACCTTC. The chain employs TRBV5-6 and TRBJ1-2; TRBD1 might be the D (5 bases). Germline CDR1 reads SGHDT; CDR2 reads YYEEEE. CDR3 length: 16 residues. With 2 bases removed from V and 6 bases from J, the gap between germline ends came to 20 bases.